One T cell receptor (beta chain) is described in this entry. The data belong to a study of blood T cell repertoires in COVID-19. Sequencing used immunoSEQ multiplex PCR; TCRdb keeps in-frame clones, though not all of them. The table records about 170,000 clones, roughly 85% of them present only once. This sequence originates from a woman in her sixties or seventies in a cohort exposed to, infected with or recovered from COVID-19 (not recorded which). The specimen sequenced was PBMCs or T cells enriched from blood (not recorded which).

CDR3 nucleotide sequence: TGTGCCAGCAGTGCGGCAGAAGACTACTCTCAGGAGACCCAGTACTTC. It codes for CASSAAEDYSQETQYF. The chain recombines TRBV6-1 with TRBJ2-5; D is perhaps TRBD2 (5 bases). The germline V gene encodes CDR1 MNHNS and CDR2 SASEGT. There are 16 residues in the CDR3. V dropped 4 bases and J dropped 5 bases, with 20 bases sitting between them.